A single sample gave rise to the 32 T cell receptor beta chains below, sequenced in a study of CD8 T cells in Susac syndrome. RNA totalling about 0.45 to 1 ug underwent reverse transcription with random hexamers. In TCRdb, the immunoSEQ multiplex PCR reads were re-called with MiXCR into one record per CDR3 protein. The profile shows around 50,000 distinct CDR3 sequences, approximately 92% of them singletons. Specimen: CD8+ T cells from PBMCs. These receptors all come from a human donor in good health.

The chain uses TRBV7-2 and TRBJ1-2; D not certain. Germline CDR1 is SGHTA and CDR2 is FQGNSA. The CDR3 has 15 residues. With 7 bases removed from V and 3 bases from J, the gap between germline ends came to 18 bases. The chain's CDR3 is CASTDWGYTDYGYTF. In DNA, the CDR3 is TGTGCCAGCACCGACTGGGGATATACAGACTATGGCTACACCTTC. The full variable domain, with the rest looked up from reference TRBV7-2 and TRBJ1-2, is GAGVSQSPSNKVTEKGKDVELRCDPISGHTALYWYRQSLGQGLEFLIYFQGNSAPDKSGLPSDRFSAERTGGSVSTLTIQRTQQEDSAVYLCASTDWGYTDYGYTFGSGTRLTVV.

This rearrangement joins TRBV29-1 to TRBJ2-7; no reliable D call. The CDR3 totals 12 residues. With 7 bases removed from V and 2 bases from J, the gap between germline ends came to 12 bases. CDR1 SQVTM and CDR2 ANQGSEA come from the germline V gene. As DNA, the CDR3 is TGCAGCGCTCGGTCGACCGCCTACGAGCAGTACTTC. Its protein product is CSARSTAYEQYF.

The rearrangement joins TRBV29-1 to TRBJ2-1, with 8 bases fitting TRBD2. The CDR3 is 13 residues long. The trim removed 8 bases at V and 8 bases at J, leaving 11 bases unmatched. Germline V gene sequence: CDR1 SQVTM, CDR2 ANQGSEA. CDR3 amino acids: CSLRGGSTHEQFF. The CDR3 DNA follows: TGCAGCCTCCGGGGGGGGAGTACCCATGAGCAGTTCTTC.

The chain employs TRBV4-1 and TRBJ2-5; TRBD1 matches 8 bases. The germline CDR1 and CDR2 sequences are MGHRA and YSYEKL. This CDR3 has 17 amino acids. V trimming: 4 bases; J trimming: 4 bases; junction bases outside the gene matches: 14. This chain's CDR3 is CASSPSPDRGGRETQYF. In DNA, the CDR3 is TGCGCCAGCAGCCCCTCACCCGACAGGGGTGGTCGAGAGACCCAGTACTTC.

This chain's CDR3 is CASSPGGNQPQHF. CDR3 bases: TGTGCCAGTAGTCCAGGGGGCAATCAGCCCCAGCATTTT. J is TRBJ1-5 and V is TRBV19; a weak D match, TRBD1 (6 bases). CDR1 and CDR2 from the germline V gene are LNHDA and SQIVND (reference sequence). CDR3 size: 13 residues. V was trimmed by 5 bases and J by 2 bases, leaving 7 bases between them.

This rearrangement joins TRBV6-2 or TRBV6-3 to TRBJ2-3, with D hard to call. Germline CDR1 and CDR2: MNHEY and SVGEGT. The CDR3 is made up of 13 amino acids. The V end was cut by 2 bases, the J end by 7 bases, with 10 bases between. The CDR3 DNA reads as TGTGCCAGCAGTTACGGCCTCGGAAATACGCAGTATTTT. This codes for CASSYGLGNTQYF.

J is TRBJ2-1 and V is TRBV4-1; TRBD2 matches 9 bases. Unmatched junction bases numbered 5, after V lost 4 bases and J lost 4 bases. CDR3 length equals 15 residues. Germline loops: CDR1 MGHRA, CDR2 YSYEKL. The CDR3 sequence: CASSLTSGLYNEQFF. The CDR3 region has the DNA TGCGCCAGCAGCCTGACTAGCGGACTATACAATGAGCAGTTCTTC.

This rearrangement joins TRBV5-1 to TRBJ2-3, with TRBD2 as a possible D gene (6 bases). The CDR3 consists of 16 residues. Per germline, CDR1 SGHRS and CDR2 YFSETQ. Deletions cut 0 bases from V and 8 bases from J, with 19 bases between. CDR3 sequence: CASSLGAGWGSVTQYF. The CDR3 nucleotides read TGCGCCAGCAGCTTGGGAGCGGGTTGGGGTTCCGTTACGCAGTATTTT. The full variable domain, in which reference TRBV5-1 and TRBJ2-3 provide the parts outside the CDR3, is KAGVTQTPRYLIKTRGQQVTLSCSPISGHRSVSWYQQTPGQGLQFLFEYFSETQRNKGNFPGRFSGRQFSNSRSEMNVSTLELGDSALYLCASSLGAGWGSVTQYFGPGTRLTVL.

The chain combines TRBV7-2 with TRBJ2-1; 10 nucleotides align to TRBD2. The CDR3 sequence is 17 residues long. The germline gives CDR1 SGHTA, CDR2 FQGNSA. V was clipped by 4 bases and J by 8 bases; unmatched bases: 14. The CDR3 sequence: CASSSPAPSGRWHEQFF. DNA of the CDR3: TGTGCCAGCAGCTCACCCGCGCCTAGCGGGAGATGGCATGAGCAGTTCTTC.

In DNA, the CDR3 is TGTGCCAGCACGAGGTTATGGAACACTGAAGCTTTCTTT. This codes for CASTRLWNTEAFF. The chain has TRBV6-1 and TRBJ1-1; D not resolved. This CDR3 spans 13 amino acids. Germline CDR1 reads MNHNS; CDR2 reads SASEGT. V lost 7 bases and J lost 1, with 10 bases in between.

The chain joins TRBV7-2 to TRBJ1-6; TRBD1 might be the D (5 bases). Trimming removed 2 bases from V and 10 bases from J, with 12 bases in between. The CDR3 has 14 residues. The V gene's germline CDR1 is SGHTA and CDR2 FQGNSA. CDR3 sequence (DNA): TGTGCCAGCAGCTTACAGGGTCTAGGATCACCCCTCCACTTT. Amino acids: CASSLQGLGSPLHF. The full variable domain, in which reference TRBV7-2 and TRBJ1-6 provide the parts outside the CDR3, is GAGVSQSPSNKVTEKGKDVELRCDPISGHTALYWYRQSLGQGLEFLIYFQGNSAPDKSGLPSDRFSAERTGGSVSTLTIQRTQQEDSAVYLCASSLQGLGSPLHFGNGTRLTVT.

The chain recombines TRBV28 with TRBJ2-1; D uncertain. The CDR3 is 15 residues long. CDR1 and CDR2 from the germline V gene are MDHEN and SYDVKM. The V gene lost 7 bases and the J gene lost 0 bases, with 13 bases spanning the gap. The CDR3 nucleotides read TGTGCCAGCAACAAGATCCGGAGCTCCTACAATGAGCAGTTCTTC. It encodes CASNKIRSSYNEQFF.

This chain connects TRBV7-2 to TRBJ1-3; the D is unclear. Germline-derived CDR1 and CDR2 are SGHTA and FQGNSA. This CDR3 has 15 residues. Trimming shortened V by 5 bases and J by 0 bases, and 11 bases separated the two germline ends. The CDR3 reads CASSPDVSSGNTIYF. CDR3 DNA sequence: TGTGCCAGCAGCCCGGACGTTAGCTCTGGAAACACCATATATTTT.

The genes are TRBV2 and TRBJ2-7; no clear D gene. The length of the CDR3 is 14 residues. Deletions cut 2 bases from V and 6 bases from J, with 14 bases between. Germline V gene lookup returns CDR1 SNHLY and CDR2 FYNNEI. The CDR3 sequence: CASSEIVARSEQYF. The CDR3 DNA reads TGTGCCAGCAGTGAAATCGTGGCCAGGAGCGAGCAGTACTTC.

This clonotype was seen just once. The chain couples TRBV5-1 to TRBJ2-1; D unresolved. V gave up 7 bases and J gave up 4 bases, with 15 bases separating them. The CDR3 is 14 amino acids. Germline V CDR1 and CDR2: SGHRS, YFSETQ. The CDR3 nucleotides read TGCGCCAGCCCCAAGAGGCTCAGATACAATGAGCAGTTCTTC. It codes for CASPKRLRYNEQFF. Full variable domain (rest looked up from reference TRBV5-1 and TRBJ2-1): KAGVTQTPRYLIKTRGQQVTLSCSPISGHRSVSWYQQTPGQGLQFLFEYFSETQRNKGNFPGRFSGRQFSNSRSEMNVSTLELGDSALYLCASPKRLRYNEQFFGPGTRLTVL.

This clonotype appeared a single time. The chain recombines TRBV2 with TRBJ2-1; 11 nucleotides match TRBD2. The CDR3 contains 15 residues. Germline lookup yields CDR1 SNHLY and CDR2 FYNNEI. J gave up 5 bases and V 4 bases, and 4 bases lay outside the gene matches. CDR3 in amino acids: CASSGGLAVHNEQFF. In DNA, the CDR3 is TGTGCCAGCAGTGGGGGACTAGCGGTACACAATGAGCAGTTCTTC.

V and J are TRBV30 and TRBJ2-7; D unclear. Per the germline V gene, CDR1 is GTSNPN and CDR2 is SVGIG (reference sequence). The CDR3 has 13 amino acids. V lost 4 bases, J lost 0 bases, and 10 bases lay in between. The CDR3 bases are TGTGCCTGGATGCCAGCCAGCTCCTACGAGCAGTACTTC. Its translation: CAWMPASSYEQYF. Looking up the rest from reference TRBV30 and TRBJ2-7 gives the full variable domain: SQTIHQWPATLVQPVGSPLSLECTVEGTSNPNLYWYRQAAGRGLQLLFYSVGIGQISSEVPQNLSASRPQDRQFILSSKKLLLSDSGFYLCAWMPASSYEQYFGPGTRLTVT.

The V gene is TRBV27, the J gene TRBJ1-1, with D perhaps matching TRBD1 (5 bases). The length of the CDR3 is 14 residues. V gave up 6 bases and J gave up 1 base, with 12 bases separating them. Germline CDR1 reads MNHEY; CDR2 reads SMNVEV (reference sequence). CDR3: CASSHGGSNTEAFF. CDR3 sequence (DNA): TGTGCCAGCAGCCACGGGGGGTCGAACACTGAAGCTTTCTTT.

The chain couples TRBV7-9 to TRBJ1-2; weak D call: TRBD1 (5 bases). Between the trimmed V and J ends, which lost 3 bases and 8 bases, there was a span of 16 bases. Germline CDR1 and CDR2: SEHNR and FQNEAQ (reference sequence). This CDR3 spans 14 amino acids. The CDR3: CASSFQEGRGGYTF. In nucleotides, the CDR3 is TGTGCCAGCAGCTTTCAGGAGGGGCGAGGCGGCTACACCTTC.

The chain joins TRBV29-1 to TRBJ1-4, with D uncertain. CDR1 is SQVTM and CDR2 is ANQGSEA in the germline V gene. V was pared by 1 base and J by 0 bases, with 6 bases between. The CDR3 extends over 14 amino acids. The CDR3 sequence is CSVEVLPTNEKLFF. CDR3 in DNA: TGCAGCGTTGAAGTTCTCCCAACTAATGAAAAACTGTTTTTT.

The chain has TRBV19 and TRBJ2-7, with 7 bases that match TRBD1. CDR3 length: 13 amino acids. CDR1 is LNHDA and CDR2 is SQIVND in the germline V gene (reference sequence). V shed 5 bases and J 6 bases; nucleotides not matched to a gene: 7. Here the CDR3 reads CASSFHRQGEQYF. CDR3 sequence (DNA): TGTGCCAGTAGTTTCCATCGACAGGGCGAGCAGTACTTC.

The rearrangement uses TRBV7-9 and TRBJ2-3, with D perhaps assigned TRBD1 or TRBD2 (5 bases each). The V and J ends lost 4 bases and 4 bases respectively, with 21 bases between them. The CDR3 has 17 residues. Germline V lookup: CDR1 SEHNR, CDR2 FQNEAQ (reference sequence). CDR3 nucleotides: TGTGCCAGCAGCTCAACAGGAAATTCGGGGCCTCCAGATACGCAGTATTTT. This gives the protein CASSSTGNSGPPDTQYF. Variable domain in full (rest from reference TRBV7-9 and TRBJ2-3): DTGVSQNPRHKITKRGQNVTFRCDPISEHNRLYWYRQTLGQGPEFLTYFQNEAQLEKSRLLSDRFSAERPKGSFSTLEIQRTEQGDSAMYLCASSSTGNSGPPDTQYFGPGTRLTVL.

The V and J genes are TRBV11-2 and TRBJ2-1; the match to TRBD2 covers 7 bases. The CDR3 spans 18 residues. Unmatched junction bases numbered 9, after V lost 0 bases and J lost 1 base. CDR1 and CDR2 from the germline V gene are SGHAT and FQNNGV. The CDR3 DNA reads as TGTGCCAGCAGCTTAGATGTTCGGGCGGGAGTGTCCTACAATGAGCAGTTCTTC. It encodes CASSLDVRAGVSYNEQFF. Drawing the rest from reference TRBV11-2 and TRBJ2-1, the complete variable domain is EAGVAQSPRYKIIEKRQSVAFWCNPISGHATLYWYQQILGQGPKLLIQFQNNGVVDDSQLPKDRFSAERLKGVDSTLKIQPAKLEDSAVYLCASSLDVRAGVSYNEQFFGPGTRLTVL.

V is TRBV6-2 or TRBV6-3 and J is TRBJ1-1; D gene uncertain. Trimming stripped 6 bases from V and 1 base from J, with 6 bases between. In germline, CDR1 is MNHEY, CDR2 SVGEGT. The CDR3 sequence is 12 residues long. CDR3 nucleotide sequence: TGTGCCAGCAGGACCGGGAACACTGAAGCTTTCTTT. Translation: CASRTGNTEAFF.

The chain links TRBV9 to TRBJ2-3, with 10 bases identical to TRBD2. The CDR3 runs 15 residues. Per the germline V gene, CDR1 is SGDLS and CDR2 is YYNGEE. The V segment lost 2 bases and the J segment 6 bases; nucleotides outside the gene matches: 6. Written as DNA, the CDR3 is TGTGCCAGCAGCGTTGGACTAGCGGCCCCGGATACGCAGTATTTT. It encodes CASSVGLAAPDTQYF.

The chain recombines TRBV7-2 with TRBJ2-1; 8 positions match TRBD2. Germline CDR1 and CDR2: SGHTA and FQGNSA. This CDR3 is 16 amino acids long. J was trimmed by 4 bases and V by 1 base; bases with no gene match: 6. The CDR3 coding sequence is TGTGCCAGCAGCTTAGGATGGTCTAGCGGGTACAATGAGCAGTTCTTC. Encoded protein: CASSLGWSSGYNEQFF.

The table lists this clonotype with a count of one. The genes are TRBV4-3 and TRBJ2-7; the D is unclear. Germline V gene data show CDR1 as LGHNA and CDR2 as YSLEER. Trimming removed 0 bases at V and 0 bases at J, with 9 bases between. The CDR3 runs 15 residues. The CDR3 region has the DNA TGCGCCAGCAGCCAAGAGCGCATACGCTCCTACGAGCAGTACTTC. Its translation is CASSQERIRSYEQYF.

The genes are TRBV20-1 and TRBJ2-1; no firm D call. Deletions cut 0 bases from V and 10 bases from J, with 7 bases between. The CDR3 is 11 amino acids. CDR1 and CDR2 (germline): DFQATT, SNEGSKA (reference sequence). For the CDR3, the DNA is TGCAGTGCTAGAGATCTCGTAGAGCAGTTCTTC. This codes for CSARDLVEQFF.

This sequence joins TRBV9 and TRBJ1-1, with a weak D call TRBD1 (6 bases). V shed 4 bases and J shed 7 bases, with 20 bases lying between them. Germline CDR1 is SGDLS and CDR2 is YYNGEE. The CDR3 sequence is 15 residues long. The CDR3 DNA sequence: TGTGCCAGCAGCTCGTTCGATGGAGGGGGGTATGAAGCTTTCTTT. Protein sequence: CASSSFDGGGYEAFF.

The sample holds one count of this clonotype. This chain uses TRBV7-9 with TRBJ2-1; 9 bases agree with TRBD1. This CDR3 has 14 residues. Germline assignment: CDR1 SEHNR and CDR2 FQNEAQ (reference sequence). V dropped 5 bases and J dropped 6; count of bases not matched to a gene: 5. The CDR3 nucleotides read TGTGCCAGCAGCACCTGGACAGGGGTCAATGAGCAGTTCTTC. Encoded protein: CASSTWTGVNEQFF.

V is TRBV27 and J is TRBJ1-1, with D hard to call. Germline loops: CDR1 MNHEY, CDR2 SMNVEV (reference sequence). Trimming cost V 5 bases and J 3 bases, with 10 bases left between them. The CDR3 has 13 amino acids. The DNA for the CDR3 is TGTGCCAGCAGTCAAGGTTGGGACACTGAAGCTTTCTTT. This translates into CASSQGWDTEAFF.

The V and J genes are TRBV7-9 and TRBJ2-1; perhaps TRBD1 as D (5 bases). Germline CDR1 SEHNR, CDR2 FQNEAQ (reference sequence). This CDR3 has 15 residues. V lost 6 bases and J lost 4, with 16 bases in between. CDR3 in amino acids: CASSDQGSTYNEQFF. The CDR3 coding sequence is TGTGCCAGCAGTGACCAGGGATCGACATACAATGAGCAGTTCTTC. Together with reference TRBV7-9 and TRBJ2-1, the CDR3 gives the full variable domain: DTGVSQNPRHKITKRGQNVTFRCDPISEHNRLYWYRQTLGQGPEFLTYFQNEAQLEKSRLLSDRFSAERPKGSFSTLEIQRTEQGDSAMYLCASSDQGSTYNEQFFGPGTRLTVL.